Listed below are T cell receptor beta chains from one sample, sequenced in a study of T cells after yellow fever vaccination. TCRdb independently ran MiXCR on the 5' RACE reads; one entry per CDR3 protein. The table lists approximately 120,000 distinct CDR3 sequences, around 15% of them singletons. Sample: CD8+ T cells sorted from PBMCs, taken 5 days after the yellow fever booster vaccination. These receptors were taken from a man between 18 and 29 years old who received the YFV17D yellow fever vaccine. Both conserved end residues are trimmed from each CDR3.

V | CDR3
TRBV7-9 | AIIRTNTGELF
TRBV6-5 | ASSSYTGELF
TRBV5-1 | ASSLGSGRGELF
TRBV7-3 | ASSLKAGAEETQY
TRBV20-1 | SAFIVGNTEAF
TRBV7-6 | ASSPGQFIRTDTQY
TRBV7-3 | ASSLSGGTDNEQF
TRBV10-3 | AIRSRTGGAEETQY
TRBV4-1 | ASSQDARENYGYT
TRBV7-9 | ASSLKGSEQY
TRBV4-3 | ASSHGTSSYNEQF
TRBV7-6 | ASSQDRGDEQY
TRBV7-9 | ASSPLADEQF
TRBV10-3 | AILSSSYEQY
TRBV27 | ASSLSAGIQPQH
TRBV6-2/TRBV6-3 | ASRPGLAGGREQF
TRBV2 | ASSDQRLSTDTQY
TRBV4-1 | ASSQGSGTGGAQPQH
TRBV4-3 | ASSQGFRTGSDYGYT
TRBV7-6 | ASTEGYTQY
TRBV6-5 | ASSYGHLYEQY
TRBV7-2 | ASSSGENNEQF
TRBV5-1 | ASSKTDNSLNEKLF
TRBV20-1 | SLDRANTGELF
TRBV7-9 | ASSVRRARTTIYEQY
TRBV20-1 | SGGDLETDTQY
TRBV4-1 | ASSQAGGQGTQY
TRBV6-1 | ASTQTGSGANVLT
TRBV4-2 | ASSQISGLAGGPGDEQF
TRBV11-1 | ASRNGSSYEQY
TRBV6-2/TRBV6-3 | ASSYKREDEQF
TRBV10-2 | ASSPPGTGGSYEQY
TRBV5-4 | ASSLAGRSTDTQY
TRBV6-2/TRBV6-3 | ASTLGGYNEQF
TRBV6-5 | ASSILMGMNTEAF
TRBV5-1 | ASRMNTEAF
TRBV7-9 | ASSSAQGMNTEAF
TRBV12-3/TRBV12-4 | ASRWGGEAF
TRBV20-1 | SASRRDSNQPQH
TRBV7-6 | ASRDSLGDTQY
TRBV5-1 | ASSLRHFYNEQF
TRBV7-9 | ASSPAAGLGTDTQY
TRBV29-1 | SVNKRDSPYEQY
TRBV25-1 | ASSDFPWDEQF
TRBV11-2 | ASRKFPGGGANVLT
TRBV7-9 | ASSLPMDGELF
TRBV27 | ASSLVGKGSQPQH
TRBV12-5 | ASGISGLAGALQETQY
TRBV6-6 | ASSYSFQEGYEQY
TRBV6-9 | ASSARIQPQH
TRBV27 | ASSFEGAKKTQY
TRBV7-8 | ASSHLVGSYEQY
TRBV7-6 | ASSLWGSSYEQY